What follows are 16 T cell receptor beta chains derived from one specimen sequenced in a study of blood T cell repertoires in COVID-19 (dated by TCRdb to the early 2020s). Library prep was done by the immunoSEQ multiplex PCR assay. Imported from immuneACCESS, the table was reduced by TCRdb to in-frame sequences with V and J called. These copies leave out some clones; in studies compared against another copy, an unresolved V gene accounts for under half, and the cause of the remainder is not known. Within this sample are about 60,000 clones, with approximately 80% of them counted one time only. The ten top clones hold around 9.6% of the sample. The sequencing input was peripheral blood. Every receptor here comes from a man in his thirties or forties with COVID-19, enrolled during active disease.

This chain joins TRBV10-3 and TRBJ2-1; 7 nucleotides line up with TRBD2. The CDR3 contains 14 residues. Germline CDR1 and CDR2: ENHRY and SYGVKD. The J segment lost 4 bases and the V segment lost 5 bases, leaving 5 bases of the junction unmatched. The CDR3 sequence is CAISSGLLYNEQFF. CDR3 sequence (DNA): TGTGCCATCAGTTCGGGACTATTATACAATGAGCAGTTCTTC.

The rearrangement joins TRBV18 to TRBJ1-2; TRBD1 is a possible D gene (6 bases). This CDR3 has 13 residues. V lost 3 bases, J lost 4 bases, and 9 bases lay in between. Germline V lookup: CDR1 KGHSH, CDR2 LQKENI. CDR3 loop: CASSPPGVYGYTF. CDR3 DNA: TGTGCCAGCTCACCCCCAGGGGTCTATGGCTACACCTTC. Looking up the rest from reference TRBV18 and TRBJ1-2 gives the full variable domain: NAGVMQNPRHLVRRRGQEARLRCSPMKGHSHVYWYRQLPEEGLKFMVYLQKENIIDESGMPKERFSAEFPKEGPSILRIQQVVRGDSAAYFCASSPPGVYGYTFGSGTRLTVV.

This chain connects TRBV5-1 to TRBJ2-7, with 11 bases matching TRBD1. The CDR3 has 14 amino acids. Germline trimming cut 4 bases from V and 7 bases from J; bases unmatched to any gene: 7. Germline V gives CDR1 SGHRS, CDR2 YFSETQ. This chain's CDR3 is CASSPDRGLLEQYF. The CDR3 bases are TGCGCCAGCAGCCCGGACAGGGGGCTTCTAGAGCAGTACTTC.

The V and J genes are TRBV18 and TRBJ1-2; D is possibly TRBD1 (6 bases). The V end lost 3 bases, the J end lost 6 bases, and 14 bases lay between the germline ends. Germline-derived CDR1 and CDR2 are KGHSH and LQKENI. This CDR3 spans 14 amino acids. The CDR3 here is CASSPSREGDGYTF. In DNA, the CDR3 is TGTGCCAGCTCACCCTCTCGAGAGGGGGATGGCTACACCTTC.

The chain combines TRBV5-1 with TRBJ2-5; D may be TRBD2 (6 bases). In germline, CDR1 is SGHRS, CDR2 YFSETQ. The CDR3 contains 15 residues. V was trimmed by 4 bases and J by 5 bases, leaving 18 bases between them. The CDR3: CASSLSFGREETQYF. CDR3 DNA sequence: TGCGCCAGCAGCCTCTCCTTCGGGAGAGAGGAGACCCAGTACTTC.

In its sample, this clone was seen once. This chain uses TRBV28 with TRBJ1-5; 8 bases match TRBD1. The CDR3 consists of 16 residues. The germline gives CDR1 MDHEN, CDR2 SYDVKM. V was clipped by 5 bases and J by 1 base; unmatched bases: 7. The CDR3 here is CASSPGDRLSNQPQHF. The CDR3 DNA reads TGTGCCAGCAGTCCCGGGGACAGGTTGAGCAATCAGCCCCAGCATTTT.

This chain joins TRBV5-4 and TRBJ2-7; D gene uncertain. The CDR3 covers 13 residues. Trimming pared 4 bases from V and 1 base from J, leaving 9 bases between. Germline values: CDR1 SGHNT, CDR2 YYREEE (reference sequence). The CDR3 region is CASSQTASYEQYF. The CDR3 DNA reads as TGTGCCAGCAGCCAGACTGCATCCTACGAGCAGTACTTC.

V gene TRBV5-5 combines with J gene TRBJ2-7, with 7 bases identical to TRBD1. The CDR3 has 14 residues. V lost 5 bases, J lost 2 bases, and 7 bases stayed unmatched. Germline lookup yields CDR1 SGHKS and CDR2 YYEKEE (reference sequence). The CDR3 loop reads CASRTFQGAYEQYF. CDR3 in DNA: TGTGCCAGCAGGACCTTCCAGGGGGCCTACGAGCAGTACTTC.

V usage is TRBV20-1 and J usage is TRBJ1-5; no firm D call. CDR3 length: 14 residues. V was shortened by 4 bases and J by 0 bases, with 10 bases between the two germline ends. CDR1 and CDR2 from the germline V gene are DFQATT and SNEGSKA (reference sequence). CDR3 protein: CSANDLFSNQPQHF. The CDR3 bases are TGCAGTGCTAATGACCTCTTTAGCAATCAGCCCCAGCATTTT.

The chain links TRBV27 to TRBJ2-3, with D possibly being TRBD2 (6 bases). The CDR3 runs 15 residues. V was pared by 2 bases and J by 5 bases, with 14 bases between. In germline, CDR1 is MNHEY, CDR2 SMNVEV (reference sequence). CDR3 loop: CASSLIAAPGDTQYF. CDR3 nucleotide sequence: TGTGCCAGCAGTTTAATAGCGGCTCCGGGAGATACGCAGTATTTT.

The chain combines TRBV19 with TRBJ2-2, with a weak D call TRBD1 (5 bases). CDR3 length equals 15 residues. CDR1 and CDR2 (germline): LNHDA, SQIVND (reference sequence). V lost 8 bases and J lost 6, with 19 bases in between. CDR3 sequence reads: CASLSRRQGAGELFF. The CDR3 DNA reads TGTGCCAGTCTCTCCCGGCGGCAGGGCGCCGGGGAGCTGTTTTTT.

This clone was found once. The chain is built from TRBV28 and TRBJ1-1; no clear D. Germline CDR1 reads MDHEN; CDR2 reads SYDVKM. Trimming stripped 4 bases from V and 8 bases from J, with 11 bases between. This CDR3 is 12 amino acids long. The CDR3: CASSYGLGEAFF. The CDR3 DNA is TGTGCCAGCAGTTACGGACTCGGGGAAGCTTTCTTT.

This chain uses TRBV28 with TRBJ2-3, with 14 bases aligning to TRBD2. V shed 5 bases, J shed 3 bases, and the junction held 7 bases outside the gene matches. This CDR3 spans 17 amino acids. Germline lookup yields CDR1 MDHEN and CDR2 SYDVKM. This CDR3 is CASSGIGLAGGTDTQYF. The CDR3 DNA follows: TGTGCCAGCAGTGGGATAGGACTAGCGGGAGGAACAGATACGCAGTATTTT.

This clone came up once. The chain couples TRBV19 to TRBJ1-2; the match to TRBD1 covers 7 bases. Germline V gene data show CDR1 as LNHDA and CDR2 as SQIVND (reference sequence). CDR3 length: 15 residues. V dropped 1 base and J dropped 7; count of bases not matched to a gene: 9. The CDR3 DNA sequence: TGTGCCAGTAGTATAGCGGTGGGGACAGTCTTTGGCTACACCTTC. As protein: CASSIAVGTVFGYTF. Filled out from reference TRBV19 and TRBJ1-2, the complete variable domain reads DGGITQSPKYLFRKEGQNVTLSCEQNLNHDAMYWYRQDPGQGLRLIYYSQIVNDFQKGDIAEGYSVSREKKESFPLTVTSAQKNPTAFYLCASSIAVGTVFGYTFGSGTRLTVV.

This chain joins TRBV29-1 and TRBJ2-7; 9 bases fit TRBD2. After removal of 4 bases from V and 6 bases from J, the junction contained 4 bases not matched to a gene. Germline CDR1 and CDR2: SQVTM and ANQGSEA. The CDR3 has 12 residues. CDR3 residues: CSVVPAGGEQYF. In nucleotides, the CDR3 is TGCAGCGTTGTACCAGCGGGAGGCGAGCAGTACTTC.

This clone appeared once. The chain carries TRBV11-1 and TRBJ2-5; no reliable D call. There are 12 residues in the CDR3. Trimming removed 1 base at V and 10 bases at J, with 10 bases between. Germline V gene lookup returns CDR1 SGHAT and CDR2 FQDESV (reference sequence). The CDR3 sequence is CASSLDISSQYF. Here the CDR3 DNA reads TGTGCCAGCAGCTTAGACATCTCCAGCCAGTACTTC. The whole variable domain, remainder taken from reference TRBV11-1 and TRBJ2-5, is EAEVAQSPRYKITEKSQAVAFWCDPISGHATLYWYRQILGQGPELLVQFQDESVVDDSQLPKDRFSAERLKGVDSTLKIQPAELGDSAMYLCASSLDISSQYFGPGTRLLVL.